A single sample gave rise to the 5 T cell receptor beta chains below, sequenced in a study of cytotoxic CD8 clonotypes in ibrutinib-treated CLL. The assay was immunoSEQ multiplex PCR, and TCRdb's table has in-frame clones only and misses some. Among around 70,000 clones listed, about 63% were seen once. Material: PBMCs, obtained after 12 months of ibrutinib treatment. Receptors were obtained from a human donor with chronic lymphocytic leukemia.

V and J are TRBV28 and TRBJ1-4, with D tentatively TRBD1 (6 bases). CDR3 length: 14 amino acids. The germline V and J ends were trimmed by 3 bases and 4 bases, with 9 bases remaining between them. CDR1 is MDHEN and CDR2 is SYDVKM in the germline V gene. The CDR3 region has the DNA TGTGCCAGCAGTTTGAGGGGGGGTAATGAAAAACTGTTTTTT. Its protein product is CASSLRGGNEKLFF.

The genes are TRBV10-3 and TRBJ2-3; TRBD2 is a possible D gene (6 bases). The CDR3 spans 17 residues. Trimming removed 3 bases from V and 0 bases from J, with 16 bases in between. In germline, CDR1 is ENHRY, CDR2 SYGVKD. Here the CDR3 reads CAISELGTSASTDTQYF. In DNA, the CDR3 is TGTGCCATCAGTGAATTAGGGACTTCAGCAAGCACAGATACGCAGTATTTT.

The chain combines TRBV5-1 with TRBJ2-1; a possible D gene is TRBD2 (6 bases). V dropped 0 bases and J dropped 7 bases, with 11 bases sitting between them. CDR1 SGHRS and CDR2 YFSETQ come from the germline V gene. This CDR3 comprises 14 residues. As DNA, the CDR3 is TGCGCCAGCAGCTTGGTTTCGAGCGGGAATGAGCAGTTCTTC. Translating gives CASSLVSSGNEQFF.

The chain carries TRBV18 and TRBJ2-7; D is uncertain. The germline CDR1 and CDR2 sequences are KGHSH and LQKENI. V was clipped by 1 base and J by 0 bases, with 7 bases between them. CDR3 length: 14 amino acids. CDR3 protein: CASSPQGLSYEQYF. In DNA, the CDR3 is TGTGCCAGCTCACCACAGGGCCTCTCCTACGAGCAGTACTTC.

The rearrangement uses TRBV27 and TRBJ2-5, with 7 nucleotides matching TRBD2. This CDR3 has 14 amino acids. J lost 7 bases, V lost 0 bases, and 5 bases had no gene match. CDR1 MNHEY and CDR2 SMNVEV come from the germline V gene (reference sequence). CDR3 residues: CASSLSAGVRTQYF. DNA for the CDR3: TGTGCCAGCAGTTTATCGGCGGGGGTGAGGACCCAGTACTTC.